These 10 T cell receptor beta chains were sequenced from one sample in a study of blood T cell repertoires in COVID-19. The data were produced by immunoSEQ multiplex PCR, yet TCRdb's version contains in-frame clones alone and is incomplete. The profile shows approximately 250,000 clones, roughly 82% of them singletons. The sample taken for sequencing was peripheral blood. Receptors originate from an elderly woman with COVID-19, enrolled during active disease.

This clone was detected a few times. V and J are TRBV28 and TRBJ1-2; 8 bases agree with TRBD1. Trimming removed 8 bases from V and 4 bases from J; junction bases left unmatched: 15. CDR3 length equals 16 residues. Germline V gene data show CDR1 as MDHEN and CDR2 as SYDVKM. For the CDR3, the DNA is TGTGCCAGCCTTCCGGTCCGGGACAGGACCCTCTATGGCTACACCTTC. It specifies CASLPVRDRTLYGYTF.

The chain employs TRBV30 and TRBJ1-4, with TRBD1 identical over 8 bases. Germline V gives CDR1 GTSNPN, CDR2 SVGIG (reference sequence). Unmatched junction bases numbered 8, after V lost 2 bases and J lost 6 bases. The CDR3 runs to 15 residues. The CDR3 DNA follows: TGTGCCTGGAGTCTCACGGACAGGGTTGATGAAAAACTGTTTTTT. Translating gives CAWSLTDRVDEKLFF. Full variable domain (missing parts from reference TRBV30 and TRBJ1-4): SQTIHQWPATLVQPVGSPLSLECTVEGTSNPNLYWYRQAAGRGLQLLFYSVGIGQISSEVPQNLSASRPQDRQFILSSKKLLLSDSGFYLCAWSLTDRVDEKLFFGSGTQLSVL.

The rearrangement uses TRBV27 and TRBJ2-5; TRBD2 agrees at 10 bases. CDR1 is MNHEY and CDR2 is SMNVEV in the germline V gene (reference sequence). This CDR3 spans 15 amino acids. V lost 4 bases and J lost 5; bases outside the gene matches: 7. The CDR3 reads CASSSPSGGAETQYF. The CDR3 DNA sequence: TGTGCCAGCAGTTCCCCCAGCGGGGGGGCCGAGACCCAGTACTTC.

This sequence joins TRBV6-5 and TRBJ1-1, with a possible D match to TRBD1 (6 bases). The CDR3 totals 12 residues. Deletions cut 9 bases from V and 4 bases from J, with 12 bases between. In germline, CDR1 is MNHEY, CDR2 SVGAGI. This CDR3 reads CASLTGPTEAFF. In DNA form, the CDR3 reads TGTGCCAGTTTAACAGGGCCCACTGAAGCTTTCTTT.

The chain combines TRBV2 with TRBJ1-4; unclear D gene. The germline V gene encodes CDR1 SNHLY and CDR2 FYNNEI. This CDR3 is built from 16 residues. The V end was cut by 10 bases, the J end by 0 bases, with 18 bases between. This CDR3 reads CATASNPGTTNEKLFF. The CDR3 coding sequence is TGTGCCACCGCCTCAAACCCGGGGACAACTAATGAAAAACTGTTTTTT.

The rearrangement joins TRBV10-3 to TRBJ2-3; 9 positions agree with TRBD2. This CDR3 comprises 15 residues. Trimming took 4 bases from V and 3 from J; bases not matched to a gene: 5. Germline CDR1 ENHRY, CDR2 SYGVKD. The CDR3 protein is CAISVKLAGTDTQYF. The CDR3 DNA reads TGTGCCATCAGTGTCAAGCTAGCGGGGACAGATACGCAGTATTTT.

CDR3 bases: TGTGCCAGCAGCCCACCCGTAGGAGGATACACTGAAGCTTTCTTT. Encoded protein: CASSPPVGGYTEAFF. The chain couples TRBV28 to TRBJ1-1; D ambiguous. CDR3 length: 15 residues. The germline gives CDR1 MDHEN, CDR2 SYDVKM. V gave up 6 bases and J gave up 3 bases, with 17 bases separating them.

This chain connects TRBV5-1 to TRBJ2-5, with 7 bases aligning to TRBD2. From germline, CDR1 is SGHRS and CDR2 YFSETQ. The CDR3 is 15 residues long. Trimming removed 4 bases from V and 4 bases from J; junction bases left unmatched: 10. The CDR3 region has the DNA TGCGCCAGCAGCCACCGGGACTATCAATTAGAGACCCAGTACTTC. This encodes CASSHRDYQLETQYF.

The CDR3 DNA follows: TGTGCGAGCCAGGGTTATCTGAACACTGAAGCTTTCTTT. It codes for CASQGYLNTEAFF. The chain carries TRBV28 and TRBJ1-1; weak D call: TRBD1 (5 bases). Per the germline V gene, CDR1 is MDHEN and CDR2 is SYDVKM. The CDR3 extends over 13 amino acids.

The genes are TRBV9 and TRBJ2-5; 7 nucleotides line up with TRBD1. Germline loops: CDR1 SGDLS, CDR2 YYNGEE. The trim removed 3 bases at V and 5 bases at J, leaving 13 bases unmatched. The CDR3 is made up of 16 amino acids. This CDR3 reads CASSAADRSRRETQYF. The DNA for the CDR3 is TGTGCCAGCAGCGCCGCGGACAGGAGCCGGAGGGAGACCCAGTACTTC.